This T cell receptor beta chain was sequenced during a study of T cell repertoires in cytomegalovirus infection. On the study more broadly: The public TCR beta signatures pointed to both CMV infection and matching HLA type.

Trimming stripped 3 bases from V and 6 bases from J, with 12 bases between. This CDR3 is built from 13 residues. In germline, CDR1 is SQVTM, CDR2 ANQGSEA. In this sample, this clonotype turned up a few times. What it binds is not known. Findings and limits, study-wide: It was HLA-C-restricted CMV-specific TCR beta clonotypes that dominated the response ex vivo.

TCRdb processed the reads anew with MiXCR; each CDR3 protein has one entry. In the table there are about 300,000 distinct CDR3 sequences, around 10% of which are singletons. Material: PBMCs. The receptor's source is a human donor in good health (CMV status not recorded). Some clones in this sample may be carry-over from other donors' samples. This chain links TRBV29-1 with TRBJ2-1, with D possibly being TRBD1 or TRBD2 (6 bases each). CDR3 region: CSVEGARGNEQFF. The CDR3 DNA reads TGCAGCGTTGAGGGGGCGCGGGGCAATGAGCAGTTCTTC.